This TCR beta chain was captured in a study of CD8+CD57+ T cells in acquired aplastic anemia. CD8+CD57+ cell expansion, shown by flow cytometry, had occurred in the patients selected for sequencing. Investigators profiled TCR beta VDJ and CDR3 from genomic DNA template. MiXCR, run by TCRdb on the reads, gives a single entry per CDR3 protein. Among approximately 300,000 distinct CDR3 sequences listed, approximately 60% were seen once. V shed 2 bases and J shed 4 bases, with 8 bases lying between them. This CDR3 comprises 14 residues. Per germline, CDR1 KGHDR and CDR2 SFDVKD. The sequenced sample was sorted CD4+, CD8+, or CD8+CD57+ T cells (not recorded which) from PBMCs. This clonotype originated in a human donor with aplastic anemia. The rearrangement uses TRBV24-1 and TRBJ2-1, with D possibly matching TRBD2 (6 bases). The CDR3 DNA is TGTGCCACCAGTGATTCGGGGGTATACAATGAGCAGTTCTTC. This encodes CATSDSGVYNEQFF.